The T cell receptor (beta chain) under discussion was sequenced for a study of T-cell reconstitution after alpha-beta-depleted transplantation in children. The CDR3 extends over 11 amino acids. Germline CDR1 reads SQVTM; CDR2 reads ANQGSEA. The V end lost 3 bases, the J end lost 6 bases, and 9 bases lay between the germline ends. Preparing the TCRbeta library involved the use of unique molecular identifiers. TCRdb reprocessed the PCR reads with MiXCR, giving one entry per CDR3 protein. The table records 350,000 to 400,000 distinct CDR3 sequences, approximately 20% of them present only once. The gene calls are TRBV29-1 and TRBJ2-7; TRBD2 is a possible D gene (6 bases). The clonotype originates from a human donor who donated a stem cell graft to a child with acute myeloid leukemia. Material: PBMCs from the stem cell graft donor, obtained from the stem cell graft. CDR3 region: CSVEGLGEQYF. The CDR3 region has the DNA TGCAGCGTTGAGGGACTGGGCGAGCAGTACTTC.